This T cell receptor beta chain was observed in a study of cytomegalovirus exposure and HLA in healthy donors. CDR1 is SGHKS and CDR2 is YYEKEE in the germline V gene (reference sequence). Germline trimming cut 5 bases from V and 0 bases from J; bases unmatched to any gene: 7. The CDR3 contains 15 residues. Study findings and constraints: Exclusion applied to some V segments, including TRBV6-2 and TRBV6-3, as they were indistinguishable. Whilst most TCR sequences proved rare, a subset of public TCRs occurred across many donors.

PCR employed 60 Vbeta and 13 Jbeta primers. Some clones are missing from TCRdb's copy, which holds only in-frame ones; the method was immunoSEQ multiplex PCR. This sample carries 200,000 or so clones, approximately 79% of them seen once, and the ten largest clones take about 1.7%. As regards this clone: Its antigen remains unknown.

Sequencing used PBMCs. This sequence originates from a man in his forties or fifties in good health and CMV-seronegative. The chain combines TRBV5-5 with TRBJ1-1; the match to TRBD1 covers 7 bases. The CDR3 loop is CASSSEGALNTEAFF. As DNA, the CDR3 is TGTGCCAGCAGTTCAGAGGGGGCCCTGAACACTGAAGCTTTCTTT.